The 26 T cell receptor beta chains below were found in one sample sequenced in a study of vaccination and CD4 T cells after COVID-19. Cultured CD4+ T cell DNA underwent sequencing with the Oncomine TCR Beta short-read assay. Each CDR3 protein is one row after TCRdb ran MiXCR on the PCR reads. The data show over 20,000 distinct CDR3 sequences, around a third seen once. The time point denotes: late sampling 161 to 241 days after vaccination in a few convalescent patients. Treatment of the sample: roughly ten-day PBMC culture with coronavirus spike peptide pools or control peptides (ViraFEST assay). These TCRs are of unknown antigen specificity. The sample in question was CD4+ T cells from blood, cultured in vitro, obtained about 7 months after SARS-CoV-2 vaccination. These receptors all come from a human donor who had recovered from COVID-19.

This clonotype is labeled as large. V usage is TRBV20-1 and J usage is TRBJ1-1; 10 nucleotides line up with TRBD1. Germline CDR1 and CDR2: DFQATT and SNEGSKA (reference sequence). The CDR3 loop spans 14 amino acids. The V gene end was trimmed by 0 bases and the J gene end by 3 bases; junction bases not matched to a gene: 1. The chain's CDR3 is CSARDDRGHTEAFF. CDR3 coding DNA: TGCAGTGCTAGAGATGACAGGGGGCACACTGAAGCTTTCTTT.

This clonotype has just a few counts. The chain uses TRBV10-3 and TRBJ1-1; D is ambiguous. Germline V lookup: CDR1 ENHRY, CDR2 SYGVKD. V was clipped by 1 base and J by 8 bases, with 8 bases between them. The CDR3 loop spans 12 amino acids. The CDR3 is CAISEFAGEAFF. Here the CDR3 DNA reads TGTGCCATCAGTGAGTTCGCAGGAGAAGCTTTCTTT.

This chain links TRBV28 with TRBJ1-5; D gene ambiguous. The V gene's germline CDR1 is MDHEN and CDR2 SYDVKM. Trimming shortened V by 3 bases and J by 0 bases, and 9 bases separated the two germline ends. The length of the CDR3 is 15 residues. CDR3 DNA: TGTGCCAGCAGTTTGTGGGGATCTAGCAATCAGCCCCAGCATTTT. Translation gives CASSLWGSSNQPQHF.

The chain's CDR3 is CASSFGDRTGELFF. In DNA form, the CDR3 reads TGTGCCAGCAGCTTCGGGGACAGAACCGGGGAGCTGTTTTTT. J is TRBJ2-2 and V is TRBV7-2, with TRBD1 matching 7 bases. The V and J ends lost 3 bases and 5 bases, in that order; junction bases with no gene match: 3. Germline V gene lookup returns CDR1 SGHTA and CDR2 FQGNSA. This CDR3 spans 14 amino acids.

The J gene is TRBJ1-1, the V gene TRBV27; D is perhaps TRBD1 (6 bases). V was cut by 6 bases and J by 4 bases, with 24 bases left in between. This CDR3 has 17 amino acids. Germline assignment: CDR1 MNHEY and CDR2 SMNVEV (reference sequence). In nucleotides, the CDR3 is TGTGCCAGCAGGAGTTGGGGGGGGGGGCCCCTTTTCACTGAAGCTTTCTTT. This codes for CASRSWGGGPLFTEAFF.

This clonotype was observed a few times. The rearrangement links TRBV20-1 to TRBJ2-7, with D possibly matching TRBD1 (7 bases). The CDR3 covers 14 residues. Trimming removed 6 bases at V and 6 bases at J, with 21 bases between. CDR1 is DFQATT, CDR2 SNEGSKA, per germline (reference sequence). CDR3 residues: CSARRATGAPEQYF. In nucleotides, the CDR3 is TGCAGTGCCCGGAGGGCCACAGGGGCCCCCGAGCAGTACTTC.

This clonotype was picked up one time. J is TRBJ1-1 and V is TRBV2; D is ambiguous. The ends were cut back, 6 bases at V and 4 bases at J, with 12 bases in the middle. CDR3 length equals 13 residues. Looked up from germline, CDR1 is SNHLY and CDR2 is FYNNEI. This chain's CDR3 is CASRGFGFTEAFF. CDR3 nucleotide sequence: TGTGCCAGCAGAGGGTTCGGGTTCACTGAAGCTTTCTTT.

The chain combines TRBV10-3 with TRBJ2-2; D not certain. This CDR3 has 14 residues. V was pared by 3 bases and J by 4 bases, with 9 bases between. Germline CDR1 and CDR2: ENHRY and SYGVKD. CDR3 coding DNA: TGTGCCATCAGTGAAAGGACCCCCACCGGGGAGCTGTTTTTT. Its protein is CAISERTPTGELFF.

The chain carries TRBV7-9 and TRBJ1-5, with TRBD1 as a possible D gene (6 bases). V was trimmed by 5 bases and J by 1 base, leaving 12 bases between them. Germline V gene sequence: CDR1 SEHNR, CDR2 FQNEAQ (reference sequence). The CDR3 runs to 15 residues. The CDR3 loop is CASSLGQGSNQPQHF. The CDR3 nucleotides are TGTGCCAGCAGCCTGGGGCAGGGGAGCAATCAGCCCCAGCATTTT.

The chain employs TRBV6-4 and TRBJ2-7, with a weak D call TRBD2 (6 bases). The CDR3 is made up of 14 amino acids. The germline V gene encodes CDR1 MRHNA and CDR2 SNTAGT. Deletions cut 2 bases from V and 5 bases from J, with 13 bases between. The CDR3, as DNA: TGTGCCAGCAGTGACGCAGCGGAGGGGCACGAGCAGTACTTC. Protein sequence: CASSDAAEGHEQYF.

This clonotype was picked up a small number of times. This sequence joins TRBV21-1 and TRBJ2-3. TRBV21-1 is listed as a pseudogene. The CDR3 is 12 amino acids. This CDR3 is CASTRRTDTQYF. CDR3 in DNA: TGTGCCAGCACCCGAAGGACCGATACGCAGTATTTT.

The chain is built from TRBV20-1 and TRBJ2-7; TRBD1 might be the D (6 bases). The J call may be mistaken, given a closer DNA end match to TRBJ2-1. Germline V lookup: CDR1 DFQATT, CDR2 SNEGSKA (reference sequence). The CDR3 extends over 16 amino acids. The CDR3 loop is CSAHTGFTTSSHEQFF. CDR3 sequence (DNA): TGCAGTGCCCACACAGGGTTTACCACTTCTTCTCATGAGCAGTTCTTC.

This chain joins TRBV7-2 and TRBJ2-1; 11 bases are a match to TRBD2. CDR1 and CDR2 from the germline V gene are SGHTA and FQGNSA. V was pared by 1 base and J by 7 bases, with 3 bases of the junction left unmatched. This CDR3 comprises 15 residues. DNA for the CDR3: TGTGCCAGCAGCTTAGAACTAGCGGGAGTTAATGAGCAGTTCTTC. This codes for CASSLELAGVNEQFF.

The V gene is TRBV6-1, the J gene TRBJ2-7; 8 positions match TRBD1. Germline trimming cut 7 bases from V and 4 bases from J; bases unmatched to any gene: 18. Germline-derived CDR1 and CDR2 are MNHNS and SASEGT. This CDR3 region has 17 residues. CDR3 in DNA: TGTGCCAGCACTAAGTGGGGCGCAGGGGGCGGCCAATACGAGCAGTACTTC. It translates to CASTKWGAGGGQYEQYF.

This clonotype was seen a few times. CDR3 sequence reads: CASSIGTFISGYGYTF. The CDR3 nucleotides are TGTGCCAGTAGTATCGGGACATTTATCTCGGGCTATGGCTACACCTTC. This chain uses TRBV19 with TRBJ1-2; D is perhaps TRBD1 (6 bases). The CDR3 contains 16 residues. Looked up from germline, CDR1 is LNHDA and CDR2 is SQIVND (reference sequence). Trimming removed 3 bases from V and 4 bases from J, with 18 bases in between.

Only a few counts were recorded for this clonotype. V and J are TRBV6-1 and TRBJ2-3; D gene unclear. Germline assignment: CDR1 MNHNS and CDR2 SASEGT. V was shortened by 0 bases and J by 4 bases, with 11 bases between the two germline ends. This CDR3 comprises 15 residues. The CDR3 DNA reads TGTGCCAGCAGTGAAGCGGAGAAGGCCCCAGATACGCAGTATTTT. This translates into CASSEAEKAPDTQYF.

The V call is TRBV29-1, the J call TRBJ2-1; 14 bases agree with TRBD2. Germline assignment: CDR1 SQVTM and CDR2 ANQGSEA. CDR3 size: 16 residues. Unmatched junction bases numbered 10, after V lost 6 bases and J lost 6 bases. The CDR3 DNA reads as TGCAGCGTCGGGACTAGCGGGAGAGTTTTGGCCAATGAGCAGTTCTTC. Encoded protein: CSVGTSGRVLANEQFF.

The chain is built from TRBV7-9 and TRBJ2-1, with TRBD1 identical over 9 bases. Per germline, CDR1 SEHNR and CDR2 FQNEAQ (reference sequence). The V and J ends lost 4 bases and 5 bases, in that order; junction bases with no gene match: 21. CDR3 length: 20 amino acids. CDR3 sequence: CASSSHNYRGRGFNDNEQFF. CDR3 DNA: TGTGCCAGCAGCTCCCACAACTACAGGGGGCGAGGGTTTAACGACAATGAGCAGTTCTTC.

The V gene is TRBV20-1, the J gene TRBJ1-4; 12 bases are shared with TRBD1. Trimming at V came to 4 bases and at J to 5 bases, leaving 8 bases not matched to a gene. There are 16 residues in the CDR3. Germline V gives CDR1 DFQATT, CDR2 SNEGSKA (reference sequence). In DNA form, the CDR3 reads TGCAGTGCTACTGGCGGGACAGGGGGCATCAATGAAAAACTGTTTTTT. It yields the protein CSATGGTGGINEKLFF.

This clonotype is categorized as medium-sized (0.01 to 0.1%). The J gene is TRBJ1-5, the V gene TRBV28; D gene ambiguous. Trimming cost V 2 bases and J 2 bases, with 4 bases left between them. CDR1 and CDR2 from the germline V gene are MDHEN and SYDVKM. This CDR3 is built from 13 residues. As DNA, the CDR3 is TGTGCCAGCAGTTTACAGGGCAATCAGCCCCAGCATTTT. It specifies CASSLQGNQPQHF.

The rearrangement links TRBV20-1 to TRBJ2-3, with D possibly being TRBD2 (6 bases). The V gene lost 5 bases and the J gene lost 4 bases, with 16 bases spanning the gap. Looked up from germline, CDR1 is DFQATT and CDR2 is SNEGSKA (reference sequence). The CDR3 spans 14 residues. The CDR3 DNA follows: TGCAGTGCTGGATCTTGGGTAGCGGCAGATACGCAGTATTTT. Its protein is CSAGSWVAADTQYF.

This clonotype has more than one count but fewer than ten. A junction end diverges from the germline sequence, so it may reflect a read error. The V gene is TRBV7-2, the J gene TRBJ1-1, with D perhaps matching TRBD1 (5 bases). There are 14 residues in the CDR3. CDR1 SGHTA and CDR2 FQGNSA come from the germline V gene. The CDR3 loop reads CASSLVGTNAEAFF. The DNA of the CDR3 is TGTGCCAGCAGCTTAGTTGGGACGAACGCTGAAGCTTTCTTT.

This rearrangement joins TRBV5-8 to TRBJ2-3; 8 nucleotides agree with TRBD2. CDR1 and CDR2 from the germline V gene are SGHTS and YDEGEE. The CDR3 has 15 amino acids. V shed 1 base, J shed 4 bases, and the junction held 5 bases outside the gene matches. The CDR3 loop is CASSLWVAGSDTQYF. The CDR3 region has the DNA TGTGCCAGCAGCTTGTGGGTAGCGGGATCAGATACGCAGTATTTT.

The chain employs TRBV28 and TRBJ2-3; TRBD2 aligns across 12 bases. The V gene end was trimmed by 5 bases and the J gene end by 6 bases; junction bases not matched to a gene: 3. Germline V lookup: CDR1 MDHEN, CDR2 SYDVKM. There are 14 residues in the CDR3. CDR3 in DNA: TGTGCCAGCAGTCTAGCGGGAGGGGCGGATACGCAGTATTTT. Protein: CASSLAGGADTQYF.

This clonotype occurred a few times. The rearrangement uses TRBV28 and TRBJ2-5, with 13 bases identical to TRBD2. Germline CDR1 MDHEN, CDR2 SYDVKM. This CDR3 comprises 15 residues. V trimming: 5 bases; J trimming: 4 bases; junction bases outside the gene matches: 4. CDR3 in DNA: TGTGCCAGCAGTGGAGGACTAGCGGGAGTAGAGACCCAGTACTTC. Protein: CASSGGLAGVETQYF. Full variable domain (missing parts from reference TRBV28 and TRBJ2-5): DVKVTQSSRYLVKRTGEKVFLECVQDMDHENMFWYRQDPGLGLRLIYFSYDVKMKEKGDIPEGYSVSREKKERFSLILESASTNQTSMYLCASSGGLAGVETQYFGPGTRLLVL.

The chain recombines TRBV20-1 with TRBJ2-7, with 13 bases lining up with TRBD2. Trimming removed 6 bases from V and 3 bases from J; junction bases left unmatched: 5. The CDR3 extends over 14 amino acids. CDR1 is DFQATT and CDR2 is SNEGSKA in the germline V gene (reference sequence). CDR3: CSADGLAGDYEQYF. CDR3 DNA: TGCAGTGCCGATGGACTAGCGGGAGACTACGAGCAGTACTTC.